The sequence of this T cell receptor beta chain was determined in a study of CD8 T cells in ankylosing spondylitis. This clonotype was observed many times. Its specificity is unknown. Study-wide results and limits: Earlier authors reported some of these motif variants in reactive arthritis synovial fluid and blood.

TCRdb reanalysed the 5' RACE reads using MiXCR and keeps one entry per CDR3 protein. Of just under 95,000 distinct CDR3 sequences detected, roughly 8.8% appear once; the ten largest clones hold under 6%. The sample taken for sequencing was blood, either unsorted or a sorted T cell fraction (not recorded which). The receptor comes from a male donor with ankylosing spondylitis or in good health (not recorded which).

The CDR3 region is CSAERGGSSYEQYF. The DNA for the CDR3 is TGCAGTGCTGAGCGGGGGGGCTCCTCCTACGAGCAGTACTTC. The chain joins TRBV20-1 to TRBJ2-7, with 10 bases lining up with TRBD2. The CDR3 extends over 14 amino acids. V was pared by 5 bases and J by 0 bases, with 4 bases of the junction left unmatched. Germline V gene data show CDR1 as DFQATT and CDR2 as SNEGSKA (reference sequence).